A single sample gave rise to the 2 T cell receptor beta chains below, sequenced in a study of post-analysis software for immune sequencing data. Findings and limits, study-wide: About five TRBV segments (TRBV5-6, TRBV5-1 and TRBV20-1 among them) occurred more frequently in patients than in controls.

Carried by the TCR beta cDNA libraries were unique molecular identifiers. Via MiXCR, TCRdb re-called the PCR reads, giving one row per CDR3 protein. This table holds approximately 630,000 distinct CDR3 sequences, 55% to 60% found once. Their cognate antigens are unknown. What was sequenced was blood. Receptor source: a girl aged 2 to 9 with multiple sclerosis.

The sample holds a few counts of this clonotype. The genes are TRBV29-1 and TRBJ1-1, with 7 bases lining up with TRBD1. CDR3 size: 13 residues. Germline CDR1 SQVTM, CDR2 ANQGSEA. V lost 8 bases to trimming and J lost 3 bases; unmatched junction nucleotides: 9. CDR3 region: CSFTGVGDTEAFF. CDR3 DNA: TGCAGCTTTACAGGGGTGGGCGACACTGAAGCTTTCTTT.

J is TRBJ2-3 and V is TRBV20-1; 10 bases match TRBD2. Trimming at V came to 6 bases and at J to 0 bases, leaving 9 bases not matched to a gene. This CDR3 has 16 residues. CDR1 is DFQATT and CDR2 is SNEGSKA in the germline V gene (reference sequence). Here the CDR3 DNA reads TGCAGTGCCATTAAATCTAGCGGGGGAAGCACAGATACGCAGTATTTT. Its translation: CSAIKSSGGSTDTQYF.